This T cell receptor (beta chain) was sequenced in a study of T cell responses to AZD1222 COVID-19 vaccine. Study outcomes and limitations: Just a handful of people given AZD1222 tested seropositive at baseline. Receipt of two AZD1222 doses was followed by a rise in Spike-specific TCR breadth and depth. White British people made up most donors, females outnumbered males, and clonal diversity was possibly underestimated.

As to this clone: What it recognizes is unknown.

The V and J ends lost 5 bases and 5 bases, in that order; junction bases with no gene match: 8. Germline V lookup: CDR1 SNHLY, CDR2 FYNNEI. The CDR3 covers 15 residues. Pooling was applied to second doses at about 4 or about 12 weeks. This table comes from immunoSEQ multiplex PCR, and its TCRdb copy is limited to in-frame clones, with some not included. This sample has 150,000 to 200,000 clones, with 80% to 95% found just once. The receptor's source is an adult who received the AZD1222 COVID-19 vaccine. The gene calls are TRBV2 and TRBJ2-5, with 10 bases fitting TRBD1. Sequencing used peripheral blood, obtained 28 days after the second AZD1222 dose. The CDR3: CASSSGTGARETQYF. The CDR3 DNA is TGTGCCAGCAGTTCCGGGACAGGGGCGAGGGAGACCCAGTACTTC.